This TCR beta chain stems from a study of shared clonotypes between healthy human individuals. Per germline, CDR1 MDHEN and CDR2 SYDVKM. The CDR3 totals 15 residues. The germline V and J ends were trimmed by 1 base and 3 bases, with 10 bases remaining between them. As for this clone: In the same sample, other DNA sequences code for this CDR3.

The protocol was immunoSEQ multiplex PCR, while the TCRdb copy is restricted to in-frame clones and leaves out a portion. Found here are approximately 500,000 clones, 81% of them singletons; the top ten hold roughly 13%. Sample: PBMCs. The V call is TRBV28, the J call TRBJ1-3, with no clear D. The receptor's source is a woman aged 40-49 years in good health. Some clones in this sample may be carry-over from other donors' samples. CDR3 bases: TGTGCCAGCAGTTTATTGCGGGTTAGTGGAAACACCATATATTTT. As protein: CASSLLRVSGNTIYF.